Following are 12 T cell receptor beta chains from one sample sequenced in a study of blood T cell repertoires in COVID-19. The protocol was immunoSEQ multiplex PCR, while the TCRdb copy is restricted to in-frame clones and leaves out a portion. The sample holds around 250,000 clones, about four fifths seen once. Sequencing was carried out using PBMCs or T cells enriched from blood (not recorded which). These receptors came from a man aged 45-65 years who had recovered from COVID-19.

This clone appeared a few times. The CDR3 reads CASSLERGLVLYEQYF. In DNA, the CDR3 is TGTGCCAGCAGCTTGGAGCGGGGGCTGGTGCTCTACGAGCAGTACTTC. The chain joins TRBV5-4 to TRBJ2-7; 8 positions match TRBD2. The germline CDR1 and CDR2 sequences are SGHNT and YYREEE (reference sequence). V shed 0 bases and J 3 bases; nucleotides not matched to a gene: 8. The CDR3 consists of 16 residues.

This clone was detected a few times. This chain joins TRBV15 and TRBJ1-2; 8 bases line up with TRBD1. The CDR3 loop spans 16 amino acids. Germline loops: CDR1 LNHNV, CDR2 YYDKDF (reference sequence). The junction had 6 bases not matched to a gene; V was cut back by 3 bases and J by 0 bases. The CDR3 nucleotides are TGTGCCACCAGCAGGGACAGGGCCCATTCTAACTATGGCTACACCTTC. Translation gives CATSRDRAHSNYGYTF.

V is TRBV28 and J is TRBJ1-4; TRBD1 matches at 8 bases. The V gene end was trimmed by 6 bases and the J gene end by 7 bases; junction bases not matched to a gene: 4. Germline V CDR1 and CDR2: MDHEN, SYDVKM. The CDR3 consists of 13 residues. The CDR3 sequence: CASSGQGREKLFF. The DNA for the CDR3 is TGTGCCAGCAGCGGACAGGGTCGTGAAAAACTGTTTTTT.

This sequence joins TRBV5-1 and TRBJ2-2; TRBD2 agrees at 7 bases. Trimming removed 4 bases from V and 7 bases from J; junction bases left unmatched: 10. CDR1 and CDR2 from the germline V gene are SGHRS and YFSETQ. This CDR3 region has 15 residues. CDR3 sequence (DNA): TGCGCCAGCAGCCCTGTTGCGGGGAGGGACGGGGAGCTGTTTTTT. Translated, it gives CASSPVAGRDGELFF.

The rearrangement links TRBV24-1 to TRBJ2-3; possibly TRBD1 for D (6 bases). CDR1 is KGHDR and CDR2 is SFDVKD in the germline V gene. V was clipped by 3 bases and J by 1 base, with 16 bases between them. This CDR3 is built from 17 residues. CDR3 sequence: CATSDTRGRSRTDTQYF. DNA for the CDR3: TGTGCCACCAGTGATACCAGGGGACGTTCTCGCACAGATACGCAGTATTTT.

The V and J genes are TRBV10-2 and TRBJ1-5, with TRBD1 matching over 7 bases. The CDR3 covers 13 residues. V lost 4 bases to trimming and J lost 5 bases; unmatched junction nucleotides: 2. The germline gives CDR1 WSHSY, CDR2 SAAADI. The CDR3 sequence: CASSADRDQPQHF. CDR3 coding DNA: TGCGCCAGCAGTGCAGACAGGGATCAGCCCCAGCATTTT.

The CDR3 is CASSLANRKKFF. The CDR3 nucleotides read TGTGCCAGCAGCTTGGCAAACCGTAAGAAGTTCTTC. The chain combines TRBV7-2 with TRBJ2-1; D is unresolved. V was clipped by 3 bases and J by 14 bases, with 14 bases between them. In germline, CDR1 is SGHTA, CDR2 FQGNSA. The CDR3 has 12 residues.

Here the CDR3 DNA reads TGTGCCACCAGCAGAGATGGACTACCGCTGAGTGAGCAGTTCTTC. This codes for CATSRDGLPLSEQFF. The J gene is TRBJ2-1, the V gene TRBV15, with D tentatively TRBD2 (6 bases). Germline lookup yields CDR1 LNHNV and CDR2 YYDKDF (reference sequence). CDR3 length: 15 amino acids. V lost 0 bases and J lost 9, with 15 bases in between.

The chain carries TRBV7-8 and TRBJ2-7; 9 nucleotides line up with TRBD2. Looked up from germline, CDR1 is SGHVS and CDR2 is FQNEAQ. CDR3 size: 17 residues. Trimming removed 1 base from V and 6 bases from J; junction bases left unmatched: 13. CDR3 region: CASSLGSGVAGVSEQYF. The CDR3 bases are TGTGCCAGCAGCTTAGGTTCCGGGGTAGCGGGAGTATCCGAGCAGTACTTC.

The rearrangement joins TRBV25-1 to TRBJ1-4; D gene unclear. Germline V gene data show CDR1 as MGHDK and CDR2 as SYGVNS. The CDR3 sequence is 12 residues long. Trimming removed 5 bases at V and 8 bases at J, with 9 bases between. Written as DNA, the CDR3 is TGTGCCAGCAGTAGTGGGAGGGAAAAACTGTTTTTT. It encodes CASSSGREKLFF.

This chain uses TRBV2 with TRBJ2-2, with 11 bases fitting TRBD2. The CDR3 loop spans 17 amino acids. The ends lost 6 bases at V and 5 bases at J; junction bases unmatched: 11. Looked up from germline, CDR1 is SNHLY and CDR2 is FYNNEI. CDR3 residues: CASRPTLLAGGTGELFF. The CDR3 DNA sequence: TGTGCCAGCAGACCGACCCTTCTAGCGGGGGGTACCGGGGAGCTGTTTTTT. Using reference TRBV2 and TRBJ2-2 for the parts outside the CDR3, the full variable domain is EPEVTQTPSHQVTQMGQEVILRCVPISNHLYFYWYRQILGQKVEFLVSFYNNEISEKSEIFDDQFSVERPDGSNFTLKIRSTKLEDSAMYFCASRPTLLAGGTGELFFGEGSRLTVL.

This rearrangement joins TRBV18 to TRBJ2-7; weak D call: TRBD2 (6 bases). The CDR3 totals 18 residues. V was clipped by 4 bases and J by 5 bases, with 27 bases between them. The germline CDR1 and CDR2 sequences are KGHSH and LQKENI. CDR3 DNA: TGTGCCAGCTCACGCCGAACTGCCTTGGGGGGTAGTGACGACGAGCAGTACTTC. Its protein is CASSRRTALGGSDDEQYF.